Below are 24 T cell receptor beta chains sequenced from a single sample in a study of blood T cell repertoires in COVID-19. Sequencing used immunoSEQ multiplex PCR; TCRdb keeps in-frame clones, though not all of them. The data contain tens of thousands of clones, roughly 87% of them singletons. The sample consisted of peripheral blood. Receptors originate from a woman aged 45 to 65 with active or convalescent COVID-19.

This clone was recorded only once. V gene TRBV2 combines with J gene TRBJ1-4, with a weak D call TRBD1 (5 bases). The CDR3 loop spans 13 amino acids. Germline values: CDR1 SNHLY, CDR2 FYNNEI. V lost 5 bases to trimming and J lost 8 bases, with 12 bases between them. The CDR3 region is CASSRGAEEKLFF. CDR3 sequence (DNA): TGTGCCAGCAGTAGGGGTGCCGAGGAAAAACTGTTTTTT.

The genes are TRBV27 and TRBJ2-3, with 12 positions matching TRBD2. CDR1 is MNHEY, CDR2 SMNVEV, per germline (reference sequence). With V trimmed by 5 bases and J by 3 bases, 6 bases remained unmatched. The CDR3 is made up of 16 amino acids. CDR3 protein: CASSRLAGGQTDTQYF. The CDR3 DNA follows: TGTGCCAGCAGTAGGCTAGCGGGGGGGCAGACAGATACGCAGTATTTT.

The rearrangement joins TRBV7-2 to TRBJ1-1; the D gene is possibly TRBD1 (5 bases). The CDR3 sequence is 17 residues long. Germline V gene lookup returns CDR1 SGHTA and CDR2 FQGNSA. V was trimmed by 2 bases and J by 0 bases, leaving 16 bases between them. The CDR3 region has the DNA TGTGCCAGCAGCTTATTTTGGAGGGGTGGTATGAACACTGAAGCTTTCTTT. Protein product: CASSLFWRGGMNTEAFF.

The chain links TRBV6-2 or TRBV6-3 to TRBJ1-2, with D possibly TRBD1 on 5 matching bases. Germline CDR1 and CDR2: MNHEY and SVGEGT. Between the trimmed V and J ends, which lost 0 bases and 7 bases, there was a span of 12 bases. CDR3 length: 14 amino acids. The CDR3 DNA follows: TGTGCCAGCAGTTACTCGGGAGGGGCGCTTGGCTACACCTTC. Translated: CASSYSGGALGYTF.

The chain combines TRBV21-1 with TRBJ2-2; no check of the table's D call, TRBD2, against the DNA was made. TRBV21-1 is annotated as a pseudogene. This CDR3 comprises 18 residues. The CDR3 here is CASSNDGSGAPNTGELFF. DNA of the CDR3: TGTGCCAGCAGCAATGATGGTAGCGGGGCCCCGAACACCGGGGAGCTGTTTTTT.

J is TRBJ1-1 and V is TRBV2; 7 nucleotides match TRBD1. Germline V gene sequence: CDR1 SNHLY, CDR2 FYNNEI. The CDR3 consists of 15 residues. V lost 7 bases and J lost 1; bases outside the gene matches: 9. The CDR3 DNA reads as TGTGCCAGCAAACCGAGGGGGCATAAGAACACTGAAGCTTTCTTT. It translates to CASKPRGHKNTEAFF.

The sample holds a few counts of this clone. The rearrangement joins TRBV7-3 to TRBJ2-2; 14 nucleotides match TRBD2. Trimming at V came to 5 bases and at J to 7 bases, leaving 12 bases not matched to a gene. The germline CDR1 and CDR2 sequences are SGHTA and FQGTGA. The CDR3 is 18 residues long. CDR3 in DNA: TGTGCCAGCAGCGACGGGACTAGCGGGGGCCCGTGGGGCGGGGAGCTGTTTTTT. This translates into CASSDGTSGGPWGGELFF.

In this sample, this clone turned up once. The V call is TRBV7-3, the J call TRBJ1-1, with 7 positions matching TRBD1. Germline V gives CDR1 SGHTA, CDR2 FQGTGA. The CDR3 is 14 amino acids. Trimming took 5 bases from V and 4 from J; bases not matched to a gene: 7. The CDR3 DNA is TGTGCCAGCAGCCGACAGGGCGACGTCACTGAAGCTTTCTTT. This translates into CASSRQGDVTEAFF.

The J gene is TRBJ2-1, the V gene TRBV19; 10 positions match TRBD1. Trimming removed 5 bases from V and 5 bases from J; junction bases left unmatched: 3. Germline assignment: CDR1 LNHDA and CDR2 SQIVND (reference sequence). The CDR3 is made up of 14 amino acids. The CDR3 DNA follows: TGTGCCAGTAGTTGGGACAGGGGAAACAATGAGCAGTTCTTC. It encodes CASSWDRGNNEQFF.

This clone was seen a single time. V gene TRBV7-2 combines with J gene TRBJ2-2; D is perhaps TRBD1 (5 bases). Germline assignment: CDR1 SGHTA and CDR2 FQGNSA. The V end was cut by 7 bases, the J end by 0 bases, with 12 bases between. This CDR3 region has 15 residues. The CDR3 is CASTEQTANTGELFF. CDR3 DNA: TGTGCCAGCACCGAACAGACAGCGAACACCGGGGAGCTGTTTTTT.

V gene TRBV19 combines with J gene TRBJ2-1; 13 bases match TRBD2. Germline lookup yields CDR1 LNHDA and CDR2 SQIVND (reference sequence). The V and J ends lost 9 bases and 7 bases, in that order; junction bases with no gene match: 9. The CDR3 consists of 15 residues. The CDR3: CASEFTSGGGNEQFF. For the CDR3, the DNA is TGTGCCAGCGAATTTACTAGCGGGGGGGGAAATGAGCAGTTCTTC.

The chain combines TRBV5-6 with TRBJ2-5; possible D gene TRBD1, 6 bases. From germline, CDR1 is SGHDT and CDR2 YYEEEE. The ends were cut back, 5 bases at V and 4 bases at J, with 9 bases in the middle. The CDR3 is 12 residues long. CDR3 bases: TGTGCCAGCAGTCAGGGGCGAGAGACCCAGTACTTC. This gives the protein CASSQGRETQYF.

This chain uses TRBV7-9 with TRBJ1-1; unclear D gene. This CDR3 is built from 14 residues. V was cut by 4 bases and J by 0 bases, with 9 bases left in between. The germline V gene encodes CDR1 SEHNR and CDR2 FQNEAQ (reference sequence). The CDR3 spells CASSSLAMNTEAFF. CDR3 DNA sequence: TGTGCCAGCAGCTCCCTAGCCATGAACACTGAAGCTTTCTTT.

The chain employs TRBV6-1 and TRBJ1-2; D is perhaps TRBD1 (6 bases). The V end was cut by 4 bases, the J end by 2 bases, with 26 bases between. The CDR3 spans 19 residues. Germline values: CDR1 MNHNS, CDR2 SASEGT. The CDR3 sequence: CASSATNSGHLRSNYGYTF. The DNA of the CDR3 is TGTGCCAGCAGTGCAACTAACTCGGGACACCTACGCTCAAACTATGGCTACACCTTC.

V is TRBV6-6 and J is TRBJ2-2; 10 bases line up with TRBD1. The CDR3 is 14 residues long. V shed 4 bases and J 4 bases; nucleotides not matched to a gene: 0. Germline CDR1 is MNHNY and CDR2 is SVGAGI (reference sequence). CDR3 in amino acids: CASSWTGGTGELFF. CDR3 bases: TGTGCCAGCAGTTGGACAGGGGGCACCGGGGAGCTGTTTTTT.

The chain joins TRBV9 to TRBJ1-3; no clear D. There are 14 residues in the CDR3. V lost 0 bases and J lost 2, with 6 bases in between. CDR1 is SGDLS, CDR2 YYNGEE, per germline. CDR3 amino acids: CASSVAEPGNTIYF. The CDR3 coding sequence is TGTGCCAGCAGCGTAGCAGAACCTGGAAACACCATATATTTT.

This chain links TRBV2 with TRBJ2-2; D remains ambiguous. Germline CDR1 SNHLY, CDR2 FYNNEI. V was trimmed by 0 bases and J by 8 bases, leaving 10 bases between them. The CDR3 totals 14 residues. The CDR3 region is CASSEALHQGELFF. CDR3 in DNA: TGTGCCAGCAGTGAAGCGCTTCACCAGGGGGAGCTGTTTTTT.

The chain carries TRBV19 and TRBJ2-1; TRBD2 aligns across 8 bases. V was pared by 3 bases and J by 6 bases, with 10 bases of the junction left unmatched. The germline gives CDR1 LNHDA, CDR2 SQIVND (reference sequence). The CDR3 is 16 amino acids. CDR3: CASSIYVPGGGNEQFF. The CDR3 bases are TGTGCCAGTAGTATTTACGTCCCGGGGGGGGGCAATGAGCAGTTCTTC.

The CDR3 spells CASSPGQRSETQYF. In DNA form, the CDR3 reads TGTGCCAGCAGTCCGGGACAGCGGTCTGAGACCCAGTACTTC. The chain joins TRBV5-4 to TRBJ2-5; 7 bases align to TRBD1. Germline-derived CDR1 and CDR2 are SGHNT and YYREEE (reference sequence). Unmatched junction bases numbered 9, after V lost 5 bases and J lost 5 bases. CDR3 length equals 14 residues.

This rearrangement joins TRBV25-1 to TRBJ2-7; D gene uncertain. Germline V gives CDR1 MGHDK, CDR2 SYGVNS. V was trimmed by 3 bases and J by 4 bases, leaving 16 bases between them. CDR3 size: 15 residues. CDR3 sequence: CASSEGMGVGYEQYF. The CDR3 coding sequence is TGTGCCAGCAGTGAGGGTATGGGCGTTGGGTACGAGCAGTACTTC.

The rearrangement joins TRBV19 to TRBJ2-2, with 7 positions matching TRBD2. J gave up 1 base and V 5 bases, and 13 bases lay outside the gene matches. Germline CDR1 is LNHDA and CDR2 is SQIVND (reference sequence). The CDR3 loop spans 18 amino acids. CDR3 in amino acids: CASSPPASLAGNTGELFF. CDR3 nucleotides: TGTGCCAGTAGTCCCCCTGCGAGTTTAGCGGGGAACACCGGGGAGCTGTTTTTT.

V is TRBV6-2 or TRBV6-3 and J is TRBJ1-2, with D possibly matching TRBD1 (5 bases). The length of the CDR3 is 15 residues. The ends were cut back, 2 bases at V and 2 bases at J, with 12 bases in the middle. Per germline, CDR1 MNHEY and CDR2 SVGEGT. This CDR3 reads CASSYTGVDNYGYTF. The CDR3, as DNA: TGTGCCAGCAGTTACACGGGGGTGGACAACTATGGCTACACCTTC.

The rearrangement links TRBV5-1 to TRBJ1-2; D gene uncertain. The CDR3 has 14 amino acids. V lost 3 bases, J lost 5 bases, and 14 bases lay in between. Germline V CDR1 and CDR2: SGHRS, YFSETQ. CDR3 sequence: CASSSRRESYGYTF. Here the CDR3 DNA reads TGCGCCAGCAGCTCCCGCCGGGAAAGTTATGGCTACACCTTC.

The rearrangement uses TRBV25-1 and TRBJ1-2; D remains unclear. Trimming pared 5 bases from V and 8 bases from J, leaving 18 bases between. The CDR3 is made up of 14 amino acids. Germline V gives CDR1 MGHDK, CDR2 SYGVNS. CDR3 bases: TGTGCCAGCAGTAACCAACCAAGTTTAGAAGGCTACACCTTC. Amino acids: CASSNQPSLEGYTF.